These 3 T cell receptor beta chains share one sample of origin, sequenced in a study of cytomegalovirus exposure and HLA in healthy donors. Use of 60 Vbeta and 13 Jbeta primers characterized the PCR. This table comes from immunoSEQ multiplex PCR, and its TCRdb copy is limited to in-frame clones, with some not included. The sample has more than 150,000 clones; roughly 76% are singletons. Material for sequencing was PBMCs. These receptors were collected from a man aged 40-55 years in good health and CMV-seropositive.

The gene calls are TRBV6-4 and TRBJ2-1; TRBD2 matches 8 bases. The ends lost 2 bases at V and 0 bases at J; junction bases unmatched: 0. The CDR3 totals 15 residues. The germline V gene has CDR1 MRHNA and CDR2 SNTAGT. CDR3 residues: CASSDTSGSYNEQFF. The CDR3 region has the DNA TGTGCCAGCAGTGACACTAGCGGCTCCTACAATGAGCAGTTCTTC.

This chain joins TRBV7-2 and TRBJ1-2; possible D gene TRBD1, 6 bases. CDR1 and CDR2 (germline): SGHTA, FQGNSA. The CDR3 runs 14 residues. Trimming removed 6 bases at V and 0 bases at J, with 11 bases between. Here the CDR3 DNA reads TGTGCCAGCAGGGGAGGGACATCTAACTATGGCTACACCTTC. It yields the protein CASRGGTSNYGYTF.

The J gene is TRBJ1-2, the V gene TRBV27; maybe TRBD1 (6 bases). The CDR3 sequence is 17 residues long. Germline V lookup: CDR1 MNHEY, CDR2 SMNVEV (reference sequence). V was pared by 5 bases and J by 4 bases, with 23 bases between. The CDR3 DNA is TGTGCCAGCAGTCTACAACACCCCGCAAGGGGGTTCTATGGCTACACCTTC. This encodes CASSLQHPARGFYGYTF.